A single TCR beta chain is shown here with its context. Other DNA sequences from this sample encode an identical CDR3 as well. This entry comes from a study of blood T cell repertoires in COVID-19. The CDR3 is 15 residues long. Germline CDR1 SGHRS, CDR2 YFSETQ. V shed 4 bases and J shed 0 bases, with 12 bases lying between them. Only in-frame clones appear in the TCRdb table, and some are missing; sequencing was by immunoSEQ multiplex PCR. Counted here are 300,000 to 400,000 clones, roughly 90% occurring once; the ten biggest clones make up about 0.89%. The source is a woman under 40 with acute COVID-19. This sequence joins TRBV5-1 and TRBJ2-3; D is possibly TRBD2 (5 bases). Sequencing was carried out using PBMCs or T cells enriched from blood (not recorded which). CDR3 nucleotide sequence: TGCGCCAGCAGCCTTTGGACGGGAAGCACAGATACGCAGTATTTT. Protein product: CASSLWTGSTDTQYF.